A selection of T cell receptor beta chains follows, all from one sample in a study of CD8 T cells in ankylosing spondylitis. TCRdb redid the calling of the 5' RACE reads with MiXCR, one entry per CDR3 protein. The sample contains a few hundred thousand distinct CDR3 sequences, 10% to 15% of which appear only once. What was sequenced was blood, either unsorted or a sorted T cell fraction (not recorded which). The receptors were sampled from a male donor with ankylosing spondylitis. Each CDR3 is given with its conserved first and last residue. D genes are given only for firm matches. Clone size is stated in some rows and not others, as once, few, many or a class when expanded.

D gene	V gene	clone size	J gene	CDR3 DNA	CDR3 protein
NA	TRBV13	many	TRBJ1-2	TGTGCCAGCAGCTTAACCTCTCGGTCATATTTAGCTAACTATGGCTACACCTTC	CASSLTSRSYLANYGYTF
TRBD1	TRBV7-9	NA	TRBJ1-3	TGTGCCAGCAGCTTACCCCCGGGACAGAAATCTGGAAACACCATATATTTT	CASSLPPGQKSGNTIYF
NA	TRBV20-1	many	TRBJ2-1	TGCAGTGCTAGAGATCCCCAGCGGGCCGACAATGAGCAGTTCTTC	CSARDPQRADNEQFF
NA	TRBV29-1	few	TRBJ1-1	TGCAGCGTTGGGTCAGGGCCAGGCAACCTGAACACTGAAGCTTTCTTT	CSVGSGPGNLNTEAFF
NA	TRBV3-1	NA	TRBJ2-7	TGTGCCAGCAGCCAAGCCTGGCCAGGCTACGAGCAGTACTTC	CASSQAWPGYEQYF
TRBD1	TRBV20-1	many	TRBJ1-1	TGCAGTGCTTGGACAGGGATGAGGACTGAAGCTTTCTTT	CSAWTGMRTEAFF
NA	TRBV21-1	few	TRBJ2-7	TGTGCCAGCAGCAAAGCGCGACGCGGGGCCTACGAGCAGTACTTC	CASSKARRGAYEQYF
NA	TRBV29-1	many	TRBJ2-3	TGCAGCGTTGATGGGGTTGCAGATACGCAGTATTTT	CSVDGVADTQYF
NA	TRBV11-1	few	TRBJ1-1	TGTGCCAGCAGCTTCTCCGTTAACCTGGGCGACGGAATGAACACTGAAGCTTTCTTT	CASSFSVNLGDGMNTEAFF
TRBD2	TRBV20-1	NA	TRBJ2-7	TGCAGTGCCCTCCCACCGGGACTAGCAGAGTACGAGCAGTACTTC	CSALPPGLAEYEQYF
NA	TRBV5-1	NA	TRBJ2-7	TGCGCCAGCAGCTTGGCCCCCACAGGGCTAGAGGAGCAGTACTTC	CASSLAPTGLEEQYF